Listed below are T cell receptor beta chains from one sample, sequenced in a study of T cell responses to AZD1222 COVID-19 vaccine. Here immunoSEQ multiplex PCR was the method, and the copy in TCRdb shows in-frame clones only, minus some. The table records around 71,000 clones, about 80% of them present only once. The sequencing used peripheral blood, collected 28 days after the second AZD1222 dose. These receptors were obtained from an adult who received the AZD1222 COVID-19 vaccine. Both conserved end residues are part of each CDR3. Fields, in order: D gene, V gene, J gene, clone size, CDR3 protein, CDR3 DNA. The D gene is left open where the match is weak. Some rows mark clone size as missing; the rest say once, few, many or name a class of expanded clone.

TRBD1,TRBV5-1,TRBJ1-5,-,CASSPGTGRQPQHF,TGCGCCAGCAGCCCCGGGACAGGTAGGCAGCCCCAGCATTTT
-,TRBV28,TRBJ1-1,-,CASSFPYSAQMNTEAFF,TGTGCCAGCAGTTTTCCGTACTCGGCCCAGATGAACACTGAAGCTTTCTTT
-,TRBV6-2/TRBV6-3,TRBJ1-1,-,CASSPPQRDEAFF,TGTGCCAGCAGCCCCCCCCAGCGTGATGAAGCTTTCTTT
-,TRBV18,TRBJ1-3,-,CASSPGQTLSGNTIYF,TGTGCCAGCTCCCCCGGCCAGACCCTATCTGGAAACACCATATATTTT
-,TRBV10-3,TRBJ1-4,-,CAIRDRNEKLFF,TGTGCCATCAGGGACAGAAATGAAAAACTGTTTTTT
-,TRBV10-3,TRBJ1-5,-,CAISETRSSNQPQHF,TGTGCCATCAGTGAAACCAGGAGCAGCAATCAGCCCCAGCATTTT
TRBD1,TRBV18,TRBJ1-6,-,CASSLRTGFSPLHF,TGTGCCAGCTCACTAAGGACAGGGTTTTCACCCCTCCACTTT
-,TRBV10-1,TRBJ1-4,-,CASSESTATNEKLFF,TGCGCCAGCAGTGAGTCAACAGCAACTAATGAAAAACTGTTTTTT
TRBD2,TRBV28,TRBJ2-5,few,CASSRYPTSGEVETQYF,TGTGCCAGCAGCCGATACCCGACTAGCGGGGAGGTGGAGACCCAGTACTTC
-,TRBV15,TRBJ1-1,-,CATSSNRRLMTEAFF,TGTGCCACCAGCAGTAACCGGCGTCTTATGACTGAAGCTTTCTTT
-,TRBV5-4,TRBJ1-1,-,CASQRDRNTEAFF,TGTGCCAGCCAACGTGACAGGAACACTGAAGCTTTCTTT
TRBD2,TRBV2,TRBJ2-3,-,CASRGGLAGTDTQYF,TGTGCCAGCAGGGGGGGACTAGCGGGCACAGATACGCAGTATTTT
TRBD2,TRBV2,TRBJ2-1,-,CASTLDGGAVPFF,TGTGCCAGCACTTTAGACGGGGGGGCCGTCCCGTTCTTC
TRBD2,TRBV3-1/TRBV3-2,TRBJ2-7,few,CASSPPGGEQYF,TGTGCCAGCAGCCCCCCGGGGGGGGAGCAGTACTTC
TRBD2,TRBV11-2,TRBJ2-7,-,CASSLVAAGGLNEQYF,TGTGCCAGCAGCTTAGTAGCGGCGGGGGGGCTTAACGAGCAGTACTTC
-,TRBV18,TRBJ1-3,-,CASSPDINRNTIYF,TGTGCCAGCTCACCCGACATAAACCGAAACACCATATATTTT
TRBD1,TRBV28,TRBJ1-5,-,CATSGGIGNQPQHF,TGTGCCACGTCAGGGGGGATCGGCAATCAGCCCCAGCATTTT
TRBD1,TRBV5-1,TRBJ1-2,once,CASSLAEARQGASYTF,TGCGCCAGCAGCTTGGCCGAGGCAAGACAGGGGGCTAGCTACACCTTC
-,TRBV5-4,TRBJ2-2,-,CASSSKIDGSGELFF,TGTGCCAGCAGCTCAAAGATCGACGGTAGCGGGGAGCTGTTTTTT
TRBD1,TRBV2,TRBJ2-3,-,CAAGRDRTTDTQYF,TGTGCCGCAGGCCGGGACAGGACGACAGATACGCAGTATTTT
-,TRBV5-4,TRBJ2-3,few,CASSLGWGADTQYF,TGTGCCAGCAGCTTGGGGTGGGGGGCAGATACGCAGTATTTT
-,TRBV7-2,TRBJ1-5,-,CASSELNQPQHF,TGTGCCAGCAGCGAACTCAATCAGCCCCAGCATTTT
-,TRBV5-4,TRBJ1-4,few,CASSSDITNEKLFF,TGTGCCAGCAGCTCGGACATTACTAATGAAAAACTGTTTTTT
-,TRBV18,TRBJ1-1,-,CASSPLPKNTEAFF,TGTGCCAGCTCACCACTTCCGAAGAACACTGAAGCTTTCTTT
TRBD1,TRBV28,TRBJ1-6,-,CASTPTGVFSPLHF,TGTGCCAGCACCCCTACAGGGGTGTTTTCACCCCTCCACTTT
-,TRBV7-3,TRBJ1-1,few,CASSPQRTAAREAFF,TGTGCCAGCAGTCCTCAGCGGACAGCAGCCCGTGAAGCTTTCTTT
-,TRBV3-1/TRBV3-2,TRBJ2-5,-,CASSRLRAPLPGTQYF,TGTGCCAGCAGCCGACTTCGGGCTCCTCTTCCCGGGACCCAGTACTTC
TRBD2,TRBV5-4,TRBJ2-5,-,CASSPTSGGDETQYF,TGTGCCAGCAGCCCGACTAGCGGGGGAGACGAGACCCAGTACTTC
TRBD1,TRBV3-1/TRBV3-2,TRBJ2-7,few,CASSDTGGSYEQYF,TGTGCCAGCAGCGACACAGGGGGCAGCTACGAGCAGTACTTC
TRBD1,TRBV27,TRBJ2-7,-,CASKPYVIKAYRDSSYEQYF,TGTGCCAGCAAACCCTACGTAATAAAAGCTTACCGGGACAGTTCCTACGAGCAGTACTTC
TRBD1,TRBV7-2,TRBJ2-5,-,CASSLTGGAETQYF,TGTGCCAGCAGCTTAACAGGGGGCGCGGAGACCCAGTACTTC
-,TRBV27,TRBJ2-1,few,CASSLGGSANEQFF,TGTGCCAGCAGCCTGGGGGGTTCCGCCAATGAGCAGTTCTTC
-,TRBV23-1,TRBJ1-5,-,CATRGSRFHKNQPQHF,TGCGCCACCCGTGGGTCACGGTTCCATAAAAATCAGCCCCAGCATTTT
-,TRBV20-1,TRBJ2-1,-,CSASLRGQSKLNEQFF,TGCAGTGCTAGTCTACGAGGACAGAGTAAGTTAAATGAGCAGTTCTTC
TRBD1,TRBV19,TRBJ1-2,few,CASRPGTGKGADGYTF,TGTGCCAGCCGTCCCGGGACAGGGAAGGGGGCCGATGGCTACACCTTC
-,TRBV11-2,TRBJ2-7,-,CASSPTGSYEQYF,TGTGCCAGCAGCCCCACAGGGAGCTACGAGCAGTACTTC
TRBD1,TRBV6-5,TRBJ1-2,-,CASRGQTNYGYTF,TGTGCCAGCAGGGGACAGACTAACTATGGCTACACCTTC